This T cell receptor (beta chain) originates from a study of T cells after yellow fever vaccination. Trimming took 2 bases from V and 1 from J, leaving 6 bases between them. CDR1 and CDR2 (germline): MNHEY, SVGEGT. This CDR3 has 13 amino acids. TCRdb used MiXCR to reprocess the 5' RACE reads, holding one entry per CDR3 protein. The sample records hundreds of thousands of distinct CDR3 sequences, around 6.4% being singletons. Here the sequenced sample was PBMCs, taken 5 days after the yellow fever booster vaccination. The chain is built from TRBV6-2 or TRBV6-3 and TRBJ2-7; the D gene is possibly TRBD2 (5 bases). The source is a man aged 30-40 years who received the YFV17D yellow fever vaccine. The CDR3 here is CASSYGLSYEQYF. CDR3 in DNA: TGTGCCAGCAGTTACGGACTTTCCTACGAGCAGTACTTC.